This is a list of T cell receptor beta chains from one sample in a study of shared clonotypes between healthy human individuals. Method: immunoSEQ multiplex PCR; TCRdb's copy keeps in-frame clones and lacks some. The data contain about 990,000 clones, approximately 80% of them singletons. Specimen: memory CD4+ T cells from PBMCs. Receptors originate from a man between 18 and 35 years old in good health. Some clones in this sample may be carry-over from other donors' samples. CDR3s include the opening cysteine and the closing phenylalanine or tryptophan. A D gene is named only where the DNA matches it firmly. Some rows have no size entry. The others give once, few or many, or a class for an expanded clone.

>TRBD2|TRBJ2-2|TRBV2|few
TGTGCCAGTACTCTCGCGGGGGAGGGGACCGGGGAGCTGTTTTTT
CASTLAGEGTGELFF
>NA|TRBJ1-1|TRBV28|NA
TGTGCCAGCAGCTCCCCGGGGGGGAACACTGAAGCTTTCTTT
CASSSPGGNTEAFF
>NA|TRBJ2-5|TRBV6-5|once
TGTGCCAGCAAGGACAGACAAGAGACCCAGTACTTC
CASKDRQETQYF
>NA|TRBJ2-2|TRBV19|NA
TGTGCCAGTAGTCCCCGGAGAGCTACGAACACCGGGGAGCTGTTTTTT
CASSPRRATNTGELFF
>NA|TRBJ2-3|TRBV27|NA
TGTGCCAGCAGTTTGGGGGAGTTGTACAGTACGCAGTATTTT
CASSLGELYSTQYF
>NA|TRBJ2-7|TRBV27|NA
TGTGCCAGCGGTGGGGGCAGAGCCTACGAGCAGTACTTC
CASGGGRAYEQYF
>NA|TRBJ1-2|TRBV5-6|NA
TGTGCCAGCAGTTCGGGCGACTATGGCTACACCTTC
CASSSGDYGYTF
>TRBD1|TRBJ1-1|TRBV6-1|NA
TGTGCCTCCACCCGGGACAGGGGAAGGAGAGAAGCTTTCTTT
CASTRDRGRREAFF
>TRBD2|TRBJ2-5|TRBV2|few
TGTGCCAGCAGAGAGACTAGCGGGGGGGTAGGGACCCAGTACTTC
CASRETSGGVGTQYF
>NA|TRBJ2-1|TRBV14|NA
TGTGCCAGCGGTACCAGCACTGAGCAGTTCTTC
CASGTSTEQFF
>NA|TRBJ2-5|TRBV5-1|NA
TGCGCCAGCAGCTTGGGGTTCCCACCGGAGACCCAGTACTTC
CASSLGFPPETQYF
>NA|TRBJ2-6|TRBV9|NA
TGTGCCAGCAGTGAAGGGACCCCCTCTGGGGCCAACGTCCTGACTTTC
CASSEGTPSGANVLTF
>NA|TRBJ1-4|TRBV14|few
TGTGCCAGCAGCCAAGATCGCGGCCGGGCTAATGAAAAACTGTTTTTT
CASSQDRGRANEKLFF
>TRBD1|TRBJ2-7|TRBV10-3|NA
TGTGCCAGCAGTTTATTAGACGGGACAGGGCTCTACGAGCAGTACTTC
CASSLLDGTGLYEQYF
>NA|TRBJ1-5|TRBV4-3|NA
TGCGCCAGCAGCCAAGATTGGGGCGTGGGACAGCCCCAGCATTTT
CASSQDWGVGQPQHF
>NA|TRBJ1-1|TRBV30|NA
TGTGCCTGGTCAGGGTATGGGAACACTGAAGCTTTCTTT
CAWSGYGNTEAFF
>NA|TRBJ2-3|TRBV29-1|NA
TGCAGCCTGAGACAGCTCGATACGCAGTATTTT
CSLRQLDTQYF
>NA|TRBJ2-5|TRBV20-1|NA
TGCAGTGCTATACAAGAGACCCAGTACTTC
CSAIQETQYF
>TRBD1|TRBJ2-2|TRBV28|NA
TGTGCCACCCAGGGGGCGGCGAGGAACACCGGGGAGCTGTTTTTT
CATQGAARNTGELFF
>NA|TRBJ2-5|TRBV11-2|NA
TGTGCCAGCAGCTTAGACGGAAGGGGGGGAGAGCAGTACTTC
CASSLDGRGGEQYF
>TRBD1|TRBJ2-7|TRBV10-3|NA
TGTGCCATCAGTCGGGACAGGGGTTACGAGCAGTACTTC
CAISRDRGYEQYF
>TRBD2|TRBJ2-3|TRBV5-1|NA
TGCGCCAGCAGAGCGGGAGGGACAGATACGCAGTATTTT
CASRAGGTDTQYF
>NA|TRBJ2-6|TRBV7-9|NA
TGTGCCAGCAGCCCGAGGGGTGGTGGGGCCAACGTCCTGACTTTC
CASSPRGGGANVLTF
>TRBD1|TRBJ2-7|TRBV7-2|once
TGTGCCAGCAGCTTATGGGGTCAGGGGGACTACGAGCAGTACTTC
CASSLWGQGDYEQYF
>NA|TRBJ2-7|TRBV19|NA
TGTGCCAGTAGCCACTTAGACAGAGCCTACGAGCAGTACTTC
CASSHLDRAYEQYF
>NA|TRBJ1-1|TRBV27|NA
TGTGCCAGCAGTTTAATGGCAGGCTCGGGCACTGAAGCTTTCTTT
CASSLMAGSGTEAFF
>NA|TRBJ2-3|TRBV11-2|NA
TGTGCCAGCAGCTCCACAAGACGACTTCCAGATACGCAGTATTTT
CASSSTRRLPDTQYF
>TRBD1|TRBJ1-5|TRBV30|NA
TGTGCCTGGAGTGACGGACAGGCATATCAGCCCCAGCATTTT
CAWSDGQAYQPQHF
>NA|TRBJ2-4|TRBV5-1|NA
TGCGCCAGCAGCCCGGACGGGAGAATCGGGGACATTCAGTACTTC
CASSPDGRIGDIQYF
>NA|TRBJ2-7|TRBV11-2|NA
TGTGCCAGCTGCACAGGCCGTGGGGGTCTCGAGCAGTACTTC
CASCTGRGGLEQYF
>NA|TRBJ1-5|TRBV28|NA
TGTGCCAGCAGTTTAGGAGGGTATAGCAATCAGCCCCAGCATTTT
CASSLGGYSNQPQHF
>NA|TRBJ2-7|TRBV28|NA
TGTGCCAGCAGCTCTCGAGACAGGTACGAGCAGTACTTC
CASSSRDRYEQYF
>NA|TRBJ1-1|TRBV2|many
TGTGCCAGCAGTGTAGGGGGTGGCACTGAAGCTTTCTTT
CASSVGGGTEAFF
>TRBD2|TRBJ2-2|TRBV12-5|NA
TGTGCTAGTGGTCCATCCGACAGCGGGAGAGTCGGGGAGCTGTTTTTT
CASGPSDSGRVGELFF
>NA|TRBJ1-4|TRBV7-9|NA
TGTGCCAGCAGCCTCTCTTCAGGAATTAATGAAAAACTGTTTTTT
CASSLSSGINEKLFF
>NA|TRBJ2-1|TRBV5-1|NA
TGCGCCAGCAGCTTGATTTCGGGACAATACAATGAGCAGTTCTTC
CASSLISGQYNEQFF
>TRBD1|TRBJ2-7|TRBV19|NA
TGTGCCAGTAGTCTGGACAGGGGCGGAAGTGAGCAGTACTTC
CASSLDRGGSEQYF